The 10 T cell receptor beta chains below come from one sample, sequenced in a study of blood T cells in healthy people across ages. PCR was performed a second time for about 6 to 11 cycles using a sample-barcoded 5' primer and a J-beta primer mix. TCRdb re-analysed the 5' RACE reads in MiXCR, keeping a single row per CDR3 protein. Counted here are 600,000 to 850,000 distinct CDR3 sequences, approximately 43% occurring once; the ten biggest clones make up roughly 19%. The sample was blood. The receptor set was obtained from a woman aged 55 to 70 in good health.

The V call is TRBV2, the J call TRBJ2-2, with a possible D match to TRBD2 (6 bases). The CDR3 runs 15 residues. Germline V gives CDR1 SNHLY, CDR2 FYNNEI. The V end lost 6 bases, the J end lost 2 bases, and 13 bases lay between the germline ends. CDR3 bases: TGTGCCAGCAGGAGGGGTAGCGGAAACACCGGGGAGCTGTTTTTT. Translation gives CASRRGSGNTGELFF.

The rearrangement uses TRBV6-5 and TRBJ2-5; 12 nucleotides line up with TRBD2. Germline lookup yields CDR1 MNHEY and CDR2 SVGAGI. Trimming took 5 bases from V and 12 from J; bases not matched to a gene: 13. This CDR3 is built from 15 residues. CDR3 in DNA: TGTGCCAGCAGTCCCTCCGGGACTAGCGGGCAGGTGAAGTACTTC. Protein product: CASSPSGTSGQVKYF.

This clonotype was counted a few times. V usage is TRBV7-2 and J usage is TRBJ2-1; 9 bases are shared with TRBD1. This CDR3 region has 19 residues. The trim removed 6 bases at V and 0 bases at J, leaving 15 bases unmatched. The germline CDR1 and CDR2 sequences are SGHTA and FQGNSA. DNA for the CDR3: TGTGCCAGCAGATTGGGACAGGGAAAGCGGGGAAGCTCCTACAATGAGCAGTTCTTC. Protein product: CASRLGQGKRGSSYNEQFF.

This clonotype was observed at least ten times. This sequence joins TRBV5-1 and TRBJ2-7, with unresolved D. The V end was cut by 6 bases, the J end by 1 base, with 11 bases between. Germline CDR1 reads SGHRS; CDR2 reads YFSETQ. The length of the CDR3 is 13 residues. For the CDR3, the DNA is TGCGCCAGCATCGACCCGGGTTCCTACGAGCAGTACTTC. This gives the protein CASIDPGSYEQYF.

The genes are TRBV6-5 and TRBJ1-1; D not certain. V was pared by 0 bases and J by 3 bases, with 11 bases between. The CDR3 spans 15 residues. Germline V CDR1 and CDR2: MNHEY, SVGAGI. CDR3 protein: CASSYSYEVDTEAFF. In DNA, the CDR3 is TGTGCCAGCAGTTACTCCTACGAGGTGGACACTGAAGCTTTCTTT.

The gene calls are TRBV14 and TRBJ2-1; possibly TRBD1 or TRBD2 for D (5 bases each). The V end lost 4 bases, the J end lost 5 bases, and 18 bases lay between the germline ends. The CDR3 runs to 16 residues. Germline V gene data show CDR1 as SGHDN and CDR2 as FVKESK. Written as DNA, the CDR3 is TGTGCCAGCAGCCCCTGGGTGAGGGGCGGACACAATGAGCAGTTCTTC. Its translation: CASSPWVRGGHNEQFF.

The rearrangement uses TRBV9 and TRBJ2-7; tentative D call: TRBD2 (7 bases). Trimming cost V 0 bases and J 2 bases, with 9 bases left between them. Germline-derived CDR1 and CDR2 are SGDLS and YYNGEE. The CDR3 covers 14 residues. CDR3 residues: CASSVGEGAYEQYF. The CDR3 nucleotides read TGTGCCAGCAGCGTAGGGGAGGGGGCCTACGAGCAGTACTTC.

With respect to this clonotype: A read error is possible here, since a much larger clone lies one base away. This chain joins TRBV4-2 and TRBJ2-1; D uncertain. The end of the DNA is better explained by TRBJ2-7, so the J call may be wrong. The CDR3 contains 14 residues. The germline V gene encodes CDR1 LGHNA and CDR2 YNFKEQ. CDR3 in DNA: TGTGCCAGCAGCCAAGTAGGAAGAAACAATGAGCAGTACTTC. Amino acid sequence: CASSQVGRNNEQYF.

This clonotype was observed at least ten times. The rearrangement joins TRBV15 to TRBJ2-5; no clear D. V lost 2 bases and J lost 4, with 20 bases in between. The CDR3 is made up of 17 amino acids. In germline, CDR1 is LNHNV, CDR2 YYDKDF (reference sequence). CDR3 protein: CATSRKGTTRAGETQYF. The CDR3 DNA sequence: TGTGCCACCAGCAGAAAAGGAACCACAAGGGCTGGAGAGACCCAGTACTTC.

The chain has TRBV5-1 and TRBJ2-7, with TRBD2 matching 8 bases. V lost 0 bases and J lost 5; bases outside the gene matches: 10. The germline V gene encodes CDR1 SGHRS and CDR2 YFSETQ. The CDR3 is 16 residues long. The CDR3: CASSLAGVAGSHEQYF. The CDR3 nucleotides are TGCGCCAGCAGCTTGGCCGGGGTAGCGGGGTCCCACGAGCAGTACTTC.